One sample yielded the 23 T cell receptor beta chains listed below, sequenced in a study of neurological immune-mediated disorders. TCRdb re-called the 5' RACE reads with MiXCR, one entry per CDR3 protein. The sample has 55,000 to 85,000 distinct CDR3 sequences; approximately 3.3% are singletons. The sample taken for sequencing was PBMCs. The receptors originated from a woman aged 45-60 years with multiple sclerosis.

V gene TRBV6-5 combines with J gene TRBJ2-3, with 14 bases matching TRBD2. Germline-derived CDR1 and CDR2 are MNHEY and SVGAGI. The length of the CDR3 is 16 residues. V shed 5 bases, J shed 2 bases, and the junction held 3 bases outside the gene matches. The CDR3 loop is CASSRTSGGNTDTQYF. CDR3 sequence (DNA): TGTGCCAGCAGTAGGACTAGCGGGGGGAACACAGATACGCAGTATTTT.

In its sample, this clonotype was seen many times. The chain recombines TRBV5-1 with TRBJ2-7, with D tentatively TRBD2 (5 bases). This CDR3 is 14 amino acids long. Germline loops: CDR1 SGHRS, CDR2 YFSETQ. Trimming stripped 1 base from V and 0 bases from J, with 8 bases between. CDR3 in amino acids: CASSLISVSYEQYF. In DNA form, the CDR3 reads TGCGCCAGCAGCTTGATTAGCGTCTCCTACGAGCAGTACTTC.

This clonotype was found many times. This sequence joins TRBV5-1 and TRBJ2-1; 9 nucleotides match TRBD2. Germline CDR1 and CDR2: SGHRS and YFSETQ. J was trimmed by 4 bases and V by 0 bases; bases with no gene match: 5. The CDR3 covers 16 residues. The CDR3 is CASSLVPSGAYNEQFF. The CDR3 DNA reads TGCGCCAGCAGCTTGGTTCCTAGCGGGGCATACAATGAGCAGTTCTTC.

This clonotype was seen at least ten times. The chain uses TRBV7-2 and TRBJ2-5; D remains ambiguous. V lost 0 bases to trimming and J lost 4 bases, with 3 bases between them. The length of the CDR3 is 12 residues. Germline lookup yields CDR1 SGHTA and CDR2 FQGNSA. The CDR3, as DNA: TGTGCCAGCAGCTTAGCGCCAGAGACCCAGTACTTC. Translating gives CASSLAPETQYF.

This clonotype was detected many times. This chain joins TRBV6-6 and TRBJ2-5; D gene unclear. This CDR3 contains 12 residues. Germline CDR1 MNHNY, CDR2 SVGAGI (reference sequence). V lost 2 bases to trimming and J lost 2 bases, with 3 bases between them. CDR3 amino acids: CASSYTQETQYF. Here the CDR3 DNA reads TGTGCCAGCAGTTACACACAAGAGACCCAGTACTTC.

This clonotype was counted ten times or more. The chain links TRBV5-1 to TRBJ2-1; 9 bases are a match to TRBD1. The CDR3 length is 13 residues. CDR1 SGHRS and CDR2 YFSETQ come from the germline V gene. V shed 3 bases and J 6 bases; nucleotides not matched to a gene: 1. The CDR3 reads CASSSDRGNEQFF. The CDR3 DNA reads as TGCGCCAGCAGCTCGGACAGGGGCAATGAGCAGTTCTTC.

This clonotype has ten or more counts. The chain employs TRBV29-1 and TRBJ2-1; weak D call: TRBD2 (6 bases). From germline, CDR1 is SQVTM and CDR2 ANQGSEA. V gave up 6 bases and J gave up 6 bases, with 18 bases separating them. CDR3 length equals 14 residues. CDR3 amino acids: CSVLGTGHLNEQFF. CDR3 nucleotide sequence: TGCAGCGTCCTCGGGACTGGACACCTCAATGAGCAGTTCTTC.

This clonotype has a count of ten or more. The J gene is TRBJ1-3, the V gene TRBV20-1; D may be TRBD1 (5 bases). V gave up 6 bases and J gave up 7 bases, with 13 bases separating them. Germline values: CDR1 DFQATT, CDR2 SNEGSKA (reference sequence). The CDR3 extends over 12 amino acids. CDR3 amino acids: CSAGDLPNTIYF. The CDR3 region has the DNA TGCAGTGCGGGGGACTTACCGAACACCATATATTTT.

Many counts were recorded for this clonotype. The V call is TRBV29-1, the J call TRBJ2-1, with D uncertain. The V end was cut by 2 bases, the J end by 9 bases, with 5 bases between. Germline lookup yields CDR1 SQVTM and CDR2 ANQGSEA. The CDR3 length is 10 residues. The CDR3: CSVEMVEQFF. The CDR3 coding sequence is TGCAGCGTTGAAATGGTTGAGCAGTTCTTC.

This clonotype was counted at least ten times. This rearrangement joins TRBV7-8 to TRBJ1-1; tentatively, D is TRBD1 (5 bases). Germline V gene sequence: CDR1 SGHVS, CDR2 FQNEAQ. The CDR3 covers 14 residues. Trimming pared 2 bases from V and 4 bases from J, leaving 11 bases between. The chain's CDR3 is CASSLMRRGTEAFF. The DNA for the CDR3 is TGTGCCAGCAGCTTAATGAGAAGGGGCACTGAAGCTTTCTTT.

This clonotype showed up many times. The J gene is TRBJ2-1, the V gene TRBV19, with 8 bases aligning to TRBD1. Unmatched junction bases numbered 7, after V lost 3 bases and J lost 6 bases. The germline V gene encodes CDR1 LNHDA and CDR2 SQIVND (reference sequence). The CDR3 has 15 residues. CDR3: CASSIGLDRANEQFF. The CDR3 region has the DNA TGTGCCAGTAGTATTGGTTTGGACAGGGCCAATGAGCAGTTCTTC.

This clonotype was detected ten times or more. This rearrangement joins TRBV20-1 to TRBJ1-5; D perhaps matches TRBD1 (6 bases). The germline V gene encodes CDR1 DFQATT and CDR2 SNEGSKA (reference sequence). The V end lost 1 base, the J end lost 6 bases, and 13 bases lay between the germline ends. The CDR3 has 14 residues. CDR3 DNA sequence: TGCAGTGCTAGAGTCGGGGGCTTCGGTCAGCCCCAGCATTTT. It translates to CSARVGGFGQPQHF.

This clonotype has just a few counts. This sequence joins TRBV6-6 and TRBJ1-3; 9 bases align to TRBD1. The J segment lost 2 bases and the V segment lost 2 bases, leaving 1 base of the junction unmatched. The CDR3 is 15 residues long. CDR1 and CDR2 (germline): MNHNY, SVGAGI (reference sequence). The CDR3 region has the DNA TGTGCCAGCAGTTACAGACAGGGGGCTGGAAACACCATATATTTT. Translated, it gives CASSYRQGAGNTIYF.

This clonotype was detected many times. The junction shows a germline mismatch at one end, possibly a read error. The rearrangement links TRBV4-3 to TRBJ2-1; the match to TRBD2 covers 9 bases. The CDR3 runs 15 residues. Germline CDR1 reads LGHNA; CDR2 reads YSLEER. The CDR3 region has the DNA TGCGCCAGCAGTCAAGGTCGCGGGAGGGAGAATGAGCAGTTCTTC. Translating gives CASSQGRGRENEQFF.

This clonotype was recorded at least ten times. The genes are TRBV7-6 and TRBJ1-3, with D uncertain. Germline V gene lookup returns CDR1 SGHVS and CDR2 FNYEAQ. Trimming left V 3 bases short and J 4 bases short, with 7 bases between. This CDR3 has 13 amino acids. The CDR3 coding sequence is TGTGCCAGCAGCTTGCAGCCCGGAAACACCATATATTTT. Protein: CASSLQPGNTIYF.

DNA of the CDR3: TGTGCCAGCAGTTACGTGGGGAGTGGACAGCCCCAGCATTTT. Translated: CASSYVGSGQPQHF. This chain connects TRBV6-2 or TRBV6-3 to TRBJ1-5; D call uncertain. The V and J ends lost 2 bases and 7 bases respectively, with 12 bases between them. Germline loops: CDR1 MNHEY, CDR2 SVGEGT. The CDR3 sequence is 14 residues long.

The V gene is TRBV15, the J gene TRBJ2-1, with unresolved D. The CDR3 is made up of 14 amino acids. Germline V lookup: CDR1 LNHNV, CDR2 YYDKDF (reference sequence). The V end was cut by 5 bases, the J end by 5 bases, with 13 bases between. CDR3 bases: TGTGCCACCAGCGTGGGCAGAGGAGACAATGAGCAGTTCTTC. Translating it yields CATSVGRGDNEQFF.

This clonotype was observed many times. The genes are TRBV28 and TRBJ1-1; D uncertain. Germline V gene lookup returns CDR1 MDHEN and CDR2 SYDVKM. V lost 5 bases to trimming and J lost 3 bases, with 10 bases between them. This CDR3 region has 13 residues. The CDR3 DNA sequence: TGTGCCAGCAGTCCGGCCCGGTACACTGAAGCTTTCTTT. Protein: CASSPARYTEAFF.

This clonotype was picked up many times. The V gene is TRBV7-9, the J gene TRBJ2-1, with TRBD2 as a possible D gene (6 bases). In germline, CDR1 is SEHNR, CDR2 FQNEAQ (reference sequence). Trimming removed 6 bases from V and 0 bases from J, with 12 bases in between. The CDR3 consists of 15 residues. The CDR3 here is CASSPRGSSYNEQFF. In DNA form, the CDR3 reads TGTGCCAGCAGTCCTCGGGGGAGCTCCTACAATGAGCAGTTCTTC.

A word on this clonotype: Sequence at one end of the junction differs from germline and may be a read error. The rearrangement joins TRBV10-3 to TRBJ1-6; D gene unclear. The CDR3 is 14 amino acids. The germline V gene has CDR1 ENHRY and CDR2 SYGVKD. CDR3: CAISDRVSDSTLNF. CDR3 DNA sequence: TGTGCCATCAGTGATAGGGTATCCGATTCAACCCTCAACTTT.

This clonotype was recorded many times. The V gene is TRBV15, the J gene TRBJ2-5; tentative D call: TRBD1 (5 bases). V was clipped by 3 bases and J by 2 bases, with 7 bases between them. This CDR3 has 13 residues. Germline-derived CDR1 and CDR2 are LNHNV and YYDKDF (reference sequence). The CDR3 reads CATSRDKQETQYF. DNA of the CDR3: TGTGCCACCAGCAGGGACAAGCAAGAGACCCAGTACTTC.

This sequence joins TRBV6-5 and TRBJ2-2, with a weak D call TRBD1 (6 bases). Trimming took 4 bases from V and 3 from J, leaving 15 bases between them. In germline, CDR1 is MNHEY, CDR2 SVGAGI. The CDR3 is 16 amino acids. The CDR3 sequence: CASSSGAGDYTGELFF. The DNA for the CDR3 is TGTGCCAGCAGTTCAGGTGCAGGGGATTACACCGGGGAGCTGTTTTTT.

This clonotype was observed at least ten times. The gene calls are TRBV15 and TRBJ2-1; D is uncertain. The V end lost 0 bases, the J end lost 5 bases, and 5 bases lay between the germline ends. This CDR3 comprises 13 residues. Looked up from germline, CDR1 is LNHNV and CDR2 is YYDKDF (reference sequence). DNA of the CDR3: TGTGCCACCAGCAGAGATCCTGACAATGAGCAGTTCTTC. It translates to CATSRDPDNEQFF.